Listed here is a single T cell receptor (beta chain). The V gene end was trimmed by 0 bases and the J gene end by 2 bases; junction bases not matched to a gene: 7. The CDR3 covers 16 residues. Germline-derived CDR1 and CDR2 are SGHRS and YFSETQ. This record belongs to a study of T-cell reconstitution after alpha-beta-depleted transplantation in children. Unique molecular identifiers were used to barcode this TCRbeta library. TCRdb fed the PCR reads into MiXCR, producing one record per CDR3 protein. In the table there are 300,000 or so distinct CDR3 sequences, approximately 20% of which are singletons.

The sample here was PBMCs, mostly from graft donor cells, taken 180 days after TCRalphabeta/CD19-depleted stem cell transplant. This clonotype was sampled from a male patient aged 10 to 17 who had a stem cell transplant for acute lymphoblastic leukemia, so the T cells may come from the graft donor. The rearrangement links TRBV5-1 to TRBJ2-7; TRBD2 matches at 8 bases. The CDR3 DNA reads TGCGCCAGCAGCTTGGCCGGATCGGGAGGGACCTACGAGCAGTACTTC. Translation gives CASSLAGSGGTYEQYF. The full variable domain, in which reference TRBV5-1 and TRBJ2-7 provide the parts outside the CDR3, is KAGVTQTPRYLIKTRGQQVTLSCSPISGHRSVSWYQQTPGQGLQFLFEYFSETQRNKGNFPGRFSGRQFSNSRSEMNVSTLELGDSALYLCASSLAGSGGTYEQYFGPGTRLTVT.